What follows are 27 T cell receptor beta chains derived from one specimen sequenced in a study of cytomegalovirus exposure and HLA in healthy donors. 60 Vbeta and 13 Jbeta primers were used in PCR. Libraries were prepared by immunoSEQ multiplex PCR; TCRdb keeps only in-frame clonotypes and omits some of them. Of approximately 70,000 clones listed, approximately 80% are singletons. Sample: PBMCs. Source of these receptors: a woman under 40 in good health and CMV-seronegative.

The V gene is TRBV7-2, the J gene TRBJ1-5; D remains ambiguous. The CDR3 covers 15 residues. Trimming pared 1 base from V and 1 base from J, leaving 8 bases between. In germline, CDR1 is SGHTA, CDR2 FQGNSA. In DNA form, the CDR3 reads TGTGCCAGCAGCTTAGAGGGAGGGAGCAATCAGCCCCAGCATTTT. It translates to CASSLEGGSNQPQHF. The variable domain in full, completed from reference TRBV7-2 and TRBJ1-5, reads GAGVSQSPSNKVTEKGKDVELRCDPISGHTALYWYRQSLGQGLEFLIYFQGNSAPDKSGLPSDRFSAERTGGSVSTLTIQRTQQEDSAVYLCASSLEGGSNQPQHFGDGTRLSIL.

The rearrangement links TRBV6-4 to TRBJ1-2, with D maybe TRBD1 (5 bases). Trimming left V 2 bases short and J 0 bases short, with 13 bases between. The germline V gene has CDR1 MRHNA and CDR2 SNTAGT. This CDR3 is built from 16 residues. This chain's CDR3 is CASSDTPQAPNYGYTF. The CDR3 bases are TGTGCCAGCAGTGACACTCCACAGGCCCCTAACTATGGCTACACCTTC.

This clone showed up just a few times. The chain recombines TRBV9 with TRBJ2-2; TRBD1 aligns across 7 bases. The trim removed 1 base at V and 0 bases at J, leaving 6 bases unmatched. The CDR3 sequence is 17 residues long. The V gene's germline CDR1 is SGDLS and CDR2 YYNGEE. The CDR3 loop reads CASSVTGAGSNTGELFF. The CDR3, as DNA: TGTGCCAGCAGCGTAACAGGGGCCGGCTCGAACACCGGGGAGCTGTTTTTT.

This chain connects TRBV2 to TRBJ2-1; no clear D. The CDR3 has 17 amino acids. Germline lookup yields CDR1 SNHLY and CDR2 FYNNEI. V was clipped by 6 bases and J by 0 bases, with 18 bases between them. In DNA form, the CDR3 reads TGTGCCAGCAGCTTCATCTTCGCCTGGAGCTCCTACAATGAGCAGTTCTTC. Protein product: CASSFIFAWSSYNEQFF.

A single count supports this clone. The chain combines TRBV27 with TRBJ2-1; D gene ambiguous. Trimming pared 3 bases from V and 3 bases from J, leaving 9 bases between. Germline V gene sequence: CDR1 MNHEY, CDR2 SMNVEV (reference sequence). The CDR3 covers 14 residues. CDR3 protein: CASSFPPNYNEQFF. The CDR3 nucleotides are TGTGCCAGCAGTTTTCCCCCCAACTACAATGAGCAGTTCTTC.

The V gene is TRBV7-8, the J gene TRBJ1-2, with 7 bases aligning to TRBD1. CDR1 and CDR2 from the germline V gene are SGHVS and FQNEAQ. This CDR3 is 15 amino acids long. Unmatched junction bases numbered 7, after V lost 4 bases and J lost 2 bases. CDR3 sequence: CASSSSPDRNYGYTF. In nucleotides, the CDR3 is TGTGCCAGCAGCTCAAGCCCGGACAGGAACTATGGCTACACCTTC.

The rearrangement uses TRBV5-5 and TRBJ2-1, with D perhaps TRBD2 (6 bases). CDR1 and CDR2 (germline): SGHKS, YYEKEE (reference sequence). The V end was cut by 4 bases, the J end by 0 bases, with 11 bases between. The CDR3 consists of 15 residues. The CDR3 spells CASSPGGSSYNEQFF. CDR3 nucleotides: TGTGCCAGCAGCCCCGGGGGTAGCTCCTACAATGAGCAGTTCTTC.

This clone came up a few times. The chain employs TRBV5-4 and TRBJ1-1; no definite D call. Trimming pared 4 bases from V and 2 bases from J, leaving 12 bases between. The CDR3 runs to 14 residues. Germline V gene data show CDR1 as SGHNT and CDR2 as YYREEE (reference sequence). Written as DNA, the CDR3 is TGTGCCAGCAGCCGCGATGCAGGTAACACTGAAGCTTTCTTT. Its translation: CASSRDAGNTEAFF.

This chain links TRBV11-3 with TRBJ1-4; D unclear. The V gene lost 1 base and the J gene lost 8 bases, with 8 bases spanning the gap. Germline V gene sequence: CDR1 SGHNT, CDR2 YENEEA. There are 13 residues in the CDR3. CDR3 sequence: CASSLGGEEKLFF. CDR3 in DNA: TGTGCCAGCAGCTTAGGTGGAGAGGAAAAACTGTTTTTT.

The V call is TRBV6-6, the J call TRBJ1-6, with D possibly TRBD1 on 5 matching bases. V gave up 6 bases and J gave up 5 bases, with 8 bases separating them. In germline, CDR1 is MNHNY, CDR2 SVGAGI (reference sequence). The CDR3 sequence is 13 residues long. CDR3 sequence: CASRGHDNSPLHF. The CDR3 coding sequence is TGTGCCAGCAGAGGACACGATAATTCACCCCTCCACTTT.

The V and J genes are TRBV19 and TRBJ2-7; 8 bases match TRBD1. Trimming took 5 bases from V and 2 from J; bases not matched to a gene: 8. This CDR3 region has 15 residues. Germline V gene data show CDR1 as LNHDA and CDR2 as SQIVND (reference sequence). The CDR3 loop reads CASSFSKTGAYEQYF. The CDR3 region has the DNA TGTGCCAGTAGTTTCTCTAAGACAGGGGCCTACGAGCAGTACTTC.

The chain links TRBV28 to TRBJ1-6; D not certain. The CDR3 spans 11 residues. With 6 bases removed from V and 8 bases from J, the gap between germline ends came to 5 bases. The germline CDR1 and CDR2 sequences are MDHEN and SYDVKM. DNA of the CDR3: TGTGCCAGCAGAACGGATTCACCCCTCCACTTT. This codes for CASRTDSPLHF.

This rearrangement joins TRBV5-4 to TRBJ2-3; possible D gene TRBD1, 6 bases. The germline V gene has CDR1 SGHNT and CDR2 YYREEE (reference sequence). V lost 5 bases and J lost 0, with 19 bases in between. There are 17 residues in the CDR3. CDR3: CASSLTGNRRSTDTQYF. DNA for the CDR3: TGTGCCAGCAGTCTAACAGGGAACCGACGAAGCACAGATACGCAGTATTTT.

The rearrangement uses TRBV7-8 and TRBJ1-5; D is perhaps TRBD1 (6 bases). The germline V gene has CDR1 SGHVS and CDR2 FQNEAQ. Trimming left V 5 bases short and J 4 bases short, with 15 bases between. This CDR3 spans 15 amino acids. CDR3 amino acids: CASSLSRTANQPQHF. CDR3 sequence (DNA): TGTGCCAGCAGCCTCAGTAGGACAGCTAATCAGCCCCAGCATTTT.

This clone was seen a handful of times. V usage is TRBV10-3 and J usage is TRBJ1-1; TRBD1 matches 8 bases. The junction had 8 bases not matched to a gene; V was cut back by 10 bases and J by 4 bases. This CDR3 has 13 amino acids. In germline, CDR1 is ENHRY, CDR2 SYGVKD. CDR3 nucleotides: TGTGCCACCCAAGAGGACAGGGCCACTGAAGCTTTCTTT. This sequence encodes CATQEDRATEAFF.

The V gene is TRBV9, the J gene TRBJ1-4; D gene unclear. The CDR3 is 16 amino acids. The V gene's germline CDR1 is SGDLS and CDR2 YYNGEE. Trimming left V 3 bases short and J 4 bases short, with 16 bases between. In DNA, the CDR3 is TGTGCCAGCAGCGCCTACCCGGAACAGATTAATGAAAAACTGTTTTTT. Its protein is CASSAYPEQINEKLFF.

The chain uses TRBV4-3 and TRBJ2-3; D is possibly TRBD2 (6 bases). V was clipped by 4 bases and J by 1 base, with 12 bases between them. This CDR3 is 15 amino acids long. Germline CDR1 reads LGHNA; CDR2 reads YSLEER. This chain's CDR3 is CASSLVGGGTDTQYF. The CDR3, as DNA: TGCGCCAGCAGCCTGGTTGGCGGGGGCACAGATACGCAGTATTTT.

V and J are TRBV7-2 and TRBJ1-1; TRBD1 might be the D (5 bases). V gave up 7 bases and J gave up 8 bases, with 14 bases separating them. CDR3 length: 12 residues. The germline V gene encodes CDR1 SGHTA and CDR2 FQGNSA. The CDR3 spells CASTTGGREAFF. The CDR3, as DNA: TGTGCCAGCACTACCGGGGGAAGGGAAGCTTTCTTT.

The chain has TRBV29-1 and TRBJ2-7; TRBD1 is a possible D gene (6 bases). Germline assignment: CDR1 SQVTM and CDR2 ANQGSEA. Trimming took 6 bases from V and 1 from J, leaving 16 bases between them. This CDR3 has 14 amino acids. CDR3 loop: CSVPTGPTSYEQYF. The DNA for the CDR3 is TGCAGCGTGCCGACAGGTCCAACTTCCTACGAGCAGTACTTC.

The chain has TRBV5-6 and TRBJ2-5; possible D gene TRBD2, 6 bases. This CDR3 contains 13 residues. V lost 5 bases to trimming and J lost 1 base, with 9 bases between them. Germline V CDR1 and CDR2: SGHDT, YYEEEE. The chain's CDR3 is CASSWDSQETQYF. CDR3 DNA sequence: TGTGCCAGCAGTTGGGACTCCCAAGAGACCCAGTACTTC. Together with reference TRBV5-6 and TRBJ2-5, the CDR3 gives the full variable domain: DAGVTQSPTHLIKTRGQQVTLRCSPKSGHDTVSWYQQALGQGPQFIFQYYEEEERQRGNFPDRFSGHQFPNYSSELNVNALLLGDSALYLCASSWDSQETQYFGPGTRLLVL.

V and J are TRBV19 and TRBJ2-4; 8 positions match TRBD1. The CDR3 contains 14 residues. Unmatched junction bases numbered 10, after V lost 10 bases and J lost 5 bases. In germline, CDR1 is LNHDA, CDR2 SQIVND (reference sequence). DNA for the CDR3: TGTGCCACTCAGGACAGGGCTTTACAAAACATTCAGTACTTC. Residues: CATQDRALQNIQYF.

The V gene is TRBV6-5, the J gene TRBJ1-5, with D hard to call. The germline CDR1 and CDR2 sequences are MNHEY and SVGAGI. The CDR3 is made up of 15 amino acids. V was pared by 2 bases and J by 1 base, with 9 bases between. CDR3: CASSYSSNSNQPQHF. CDR3 bases: TGTGCCAGCAGTTACAGCTCCAACAGCAATCAGCCCCAGCATTTT.

The V gene is TRBV19, the J gene TRBJ1-3, with D tentatively TRBD1 (6 bases). CDR1 and CDR2 from the germline V gene are LNHDA and SQIVND (reference sequence). Deletions cut 3 bases from V and 0 bases from J, with 9 bases between. The CDR3 is 15 amino acids. The DNA for the CDR3 is TGTGCCAGTAGTATGGGGGCGTACTCTGGAAACACCATATATTTT. Its protein product is CASSMGAYSGNTIYF.

The chain carries TRBV5-1 and TRBJ2-2; D perhaps matches TRBD1 (5 bases). Deletions cut 0 bases from V and 6 bases from J, with 9 bases between. CDR1 and CDR2 (germline): SGHRS, YFSETQ. This CDR3 contains 14 residues. The CDR3: CASSLGGRAGELFF. CDR3 coding DNA: TGCGCCAGCAGCTTGGGAGGCAGGGCCGGGGAGCTGTTTTTT.

This clone was seen only a few times. V usage is TRBV2 and J usage is TRBJ2-3, with TRBD1 identical over 8 bases. Germline trimming cut 8 bases from V and 3 bases from J; bases unmatched to any gene: 10. Germline lookup yields CDR1 SNHLY and CDR2 FYNNEI. There are 15 residues in the CDR3. CDR3 DNA: TGTGCCAGCGGTCACCGGGACAGGCTTACAGATACGCAGTATTTT. It translates to CASGHRDRLTDTQYF.

V is TRBV27 and J is TRBJ2-5; 7 bases are a match to TRBD2. The germline CDR1 and CDR2 sequences are MNHEY and SMNVEV (reference sequence). This CDR3 has 14 amino acids. With V trimmed by 6 bases and J by 5 bases, 9 bases remained unmatched. CDR3 sequence: CASRAGSLGETQYF. For the CDR3, the DNA is TGTGCCAGCAGAGCGGGATCCCTAGGGGAGACCCAGTACTTC.

The chain joins TRBV5-4 to TRBJ2-5, with a tentative D call TRBD2 (6 bases). This CDR3 region has 18 residues. Trimming left V 0 bases short and J 4 bases short, with 22 bases between. The germline V gene encodes CDR1 SGHNT and CDR2 YYREEE (reference sequence). CDR3 nucleotide sequence: TGTGCCAGCAGCTTGGAGGAGGGCCAGGAGGTGCTGGGAGAGACCCAGTACTTC. It translates to CASSLEEGQEVLGETQYF.